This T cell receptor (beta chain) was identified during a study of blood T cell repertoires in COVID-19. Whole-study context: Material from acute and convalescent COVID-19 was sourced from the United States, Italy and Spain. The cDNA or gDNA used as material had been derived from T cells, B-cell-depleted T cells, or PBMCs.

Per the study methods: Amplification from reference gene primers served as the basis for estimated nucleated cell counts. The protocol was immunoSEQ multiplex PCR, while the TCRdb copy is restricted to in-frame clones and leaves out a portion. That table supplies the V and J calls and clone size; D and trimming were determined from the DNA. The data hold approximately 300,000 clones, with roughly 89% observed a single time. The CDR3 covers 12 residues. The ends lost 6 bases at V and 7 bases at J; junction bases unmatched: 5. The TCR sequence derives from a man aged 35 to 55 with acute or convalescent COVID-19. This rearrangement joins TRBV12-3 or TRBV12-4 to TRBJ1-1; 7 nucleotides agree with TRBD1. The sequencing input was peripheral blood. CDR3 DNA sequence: TGTGCCAGCAGCCGGGACAGCCTTGAAGCTTTCTTT. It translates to CASSRDSLEAFF.